A selection of T cell receptor beta chains follows, all from one sample in a study of T-cell memory formation after mild COVID-19. Via MiXCR, TCRdb re-called the 5' RACE reads, giving one row per CDR3 protein. Among approximately 390,000 distinct CDR3 sequences listed, 15% to 20% were seen once. The specimen sequenced was PBMCs or a T cell subset sorted from them (not recorded which). The receptors shown here come from a man younger than 30 who had mild COVID-19 (a few samples of this study predate the infection). Cell type and time point are not known. CDR3s include the opening cysteine and the closing phenylalanine or tryptophan. A D gene is named only where the DNA matches it firmly. Size values are once, few and many counts, or a class for expanded clones, and some rows have none.

j_call v_call cdr3_length clone_size d_call cdr3_aa cdr3_nt
TRBJ2-7 TRBV20-1 14 - TRBD1 CSASQETGGYEQYF TGCAGTGCTAGCCAGGAAACAGGGGGCTACGAGCAGTACTTC
TRBJ1-1 TRBV29-1 13 - - CSVQRQASTEAFF TGCAGCGTTCAGCGTCAGGCGAGCACTGAAGCTTTCTTT
TRBJ2-1 TRBV12-3/TRBV12-4 16 few TRBD2 CASSSHWSGGNNEQFF TGTGCCAGCAGTTCCCATTGGAGCGGGGGGAACAATGAGCAGTTCTTC
TRBJ1-6 TRBV20-1 16 few - CSASTRPSSYNSPLHF TGCAGTGCTAGTACACGACCGAGCTCCTATAATTCACCCCTCCACTTT
TRBJ2-7 TRBV7-9 12 few - CASSLEPGEQYF TGTGCCAGCAGCTTAGAACCCGGAGAGCAGTACTTC
TRBJ2-7 TRBV7-2 13 many - CASSSQSSYEQYF TGTGCCAGCAGCTCCCAATCCTCCTACGAGCAGTACTTC
TRBJ1-4 TRBV20-1 14 - TRBD1 CSASPGQGNEKLFF TGCAGTGCTAGCCCGGGACAGGGTAATGAAAAACTGTTTTTT
TRBJ1-3 TRBV6-1 14 few TRBD1 CASRVTGEGNTIYF TGTGCCAGCAGAGTTACAGGGGAAGGAAACACCATATATTTT
TRBJ2-7 TRBV4-2 15 - - CASSQEEGGIYEQYF TGTGCCAGCAGCCAAGAGGAGGGGGGGATCTACGAGCAGTACTTC
TRBJ2-1 TRBV3-1 15 few TRBD2 CASSQMSGAGNEQFF TGTGCCAGCAGCCAAATGAGCGGGGCGGGAAATGAGCAGTTCTTC
TRBJ2-3 TRBV9 15 - - CASSVQTRPTDTQYF TGTGCCAGCAGCGTCCAGACAAGACCCACAGATACGCAGTATTTT
TRBJ2-7 TRBV7-8 12 - - CASSTVRDEQYF TGTGCCAGCAGTACAGTGAGAGACGAGCAGTACTTC
TRBJ2-5 TRBV24-1 13 - - CATSLTPGETQYF TGTGCCACCAGTCTCACCCCAGGAGAGACCCAGTACTTC
TRBJ1-6 TRBV2 14 many - CASRPGSIDSPLHF TGTGCCAGCAGACCGGGATCTATTGATTCACCCCTCCACTTT
TRBJ2-1 TRBV24-1 15 - TRBD2 CATSDPSGESNEQFF TGTGCCACCAGTGACCCTAGCGGGGAATCCAATGAGCAGTTCTTC
TRBJ2-3 TRBV5-1 17 - TRBD2 CASSLARLAGGKDTQYF TGCGCCAGCAGCTTGGCCCGGCTAGCGGGGGGTAAAGATACGCAGTATTTT
TRBJ1-2 TRBV6-2/TRBV6-3 15 - - CASSYSPGRIYGYTF TGTGCCAGCAGTTACTCGCCAGGTCGGATCTATGGCTACACCTTC
TRBJ2-1 TRBV7-2 14 - TRBD1 CASRLARGSSEQFF TGTGCCAGCAGGCTCGCCAGGGGGTCCAGTGAGCAGTTCTTC
TRBJ1-1 TRBV4-3 15 few - CASSHTANGDTEAFF TGCGCCAGCAGCCACACAGCCAACGGGGACACTGAAGCTTTCTTT
TRBJ2-5 TRBV6-4 15 - - CASSDSTRARETQYF TGTGCCAGCAGTGACTCGACAAGAGCGAGAGAGACCCAGTACTTC
TRBJ2-1 TRBV20-1 14 few - CSARRGVSYNEQFF TGCAGTGCCCGGCGGGGTGTGTCCTACAATGAGCAGTTCTTC
TRBJ2-5 TRBV20-1 14 few - CSARRSRGAETQYF TGCAGTGCTAGGAGAAGTCGGGGGGCTGAGACCCAGTACTTC
TRBJ2-7 TRBV5-1 13 few - CASSLRVGDEQYF TGCGCCAGCAGCTTGAGGGTGGGGGACGAGCAGTACTTC
TRBJ2-7 TRBV3-1 11 - - CASSQDDGQYF TGTGCCAGCAGCCAAGATGACGGGCAGTACTTC
TRBJ1-1 TRBV20-1 15 many - CSAPIVGLMNTEAFF TGCAGTGCCCCTATAGTCGGGCTAATGAACACTGAAGCTTTCTTT
TRBJ2-5 TRBV29-1 13 few - CSVVGASLETQYF TGCAGCGTCGTCGGAGCGAGCTTGGAGACCCAGTACTTC
TRBJ1-5 TRBV4-3 17 many TRBD1 CASSLSYGTDSNQPQHF TGCGCCAGCAGCCTCTCATACGGGACAGATAGCAATCAGCCCCAGCATTTT
TRBJ2-5 TRBV30 15 few TRBD1 CAWTGDRDGKETQYF TGTGCCTGGACTGGGGACAGGGATGGTAAAGAGACCCAGTACTTC
TRBJ1-1 TRBV7-2 16 many - CASSLVHGGIYTEAFF TGTGCCAGCAGCTTAGTGCATGGGGGAATTTACACTGAAGCTTTCTTT
TRBJ2-5 TRBV24-1 15 many TRBD2 CATSALLADQETQYF TGTGCCACCAGCGCCCTTCTAGCGGACCAAGAGACCCAGTACTTC
TRBJ2-3 TRBV12-3/TRBV12-4 12 many - CASSLLSDTQYF TGTGCCAGCAGTTTACTATCCGATACGCAGTATTTT
TRBJ2-7 TRBV4-1 12 - - CASSDLPGEQYF TGCGCCAGCAGCGACCTCCCGGGGGAGCAGTACTTC
TRBJ2-7 TRBV5-1 15 many TRBD2 CASSFLAGVSYEQYF TGCGCCAGCAGCTTTCTAGCGGGGGTCTCCTACGAGCAGTACTTC
TRBJ2-7 TRBV5-1 15 few - CASSLVARYSYEQYF TGCGCCAGCAGCTTGGTTGCGCGGTACTCCTACGAGCAGTACTTC
TRBJ1-2 TRBV11-2 15 - TRBD1 CASSTRDRVNYGYTF TGTGCCAGCAGCACCCGGGACAGGGTGAATTATGGCTACACCTTC
TRBJ2-3 TRBV5-1 14 many - CASSLGGDTDTQYF TGCGCCAGCAGCTTGGGCGGAGACACAGATACGCAGTATTTT
TRBJ1-2 TRBV12-3/TRBV12-4 14 - TRBD1 CASSDHQGAGGYTF TGTGCCAGCAGTGATCACCAGGGGGCAGGGGGCTACACCTTC
TRBJ1-1 TRBV7-9 12 - - CASSSGRSWAFF TGTGCCAGCAGCTCGGGACGTTCTTGGGCTTTCTTT
TRBJ2-1 TRBV2 16 - - CASSEGWTSTYNEQFF TGTGCCAGCAGTGAAGGTTGGACATCTACCTACAATGAGCAGTTCTTC
TRBJ2-1 TRBV20-1 12 - - CSASPEPREQFF TGCAGTGCGTCACCGGAGCCTCGGGAGCAGTTCTTC
TRBJ1-1 TRBV3-1 13 few - CASSQNDALEAFF TGTGCCAGCAGCCAAAATGACGCCCTTGAAGCTTTCTTT
TRBJ1-1 TRBV7-9 12 - TRBD1 CASRTEGAEAFF TGTGCCAGCAGGACCGAGGGGGCCGAAGCTTTCTTT
TRBJ1-6 TRBV4-1 14 - - CASSPLGLGSPLHF TGCGCCAGCAGCCCCCTTGGTTTGGGGTCACCCCTCCACTTT
TRBJ2-7 TRBV4-3 14 - - CASSLLLEGYEQYF TGCGCCAGCAGCCTACTACTCGAGGGCTACGAGCAGTACTTC
TRBJ2-1 TRBV7-2 13 - - CASSQDSHNEQFF TGTGCCAGCAGCCAGGACAGTCACAATGAGCAGTTCTTC